The 2 T cell receptor beta chains listed next were all sequenced from one sample in a study of T cells expressing NK-cell markers. TCRdb re-called the 5' RACE reads and gives one entry per CDR3 protein, without DNA. Its listing shows some 110,000 distinct CDR3 sequences. The sequencing sample was made of blood T cells: a sorted CD56 or NKG2C T cell subset, CD4+ or CD8+ T cells, or bulk PBMC T cells (not recorded which). The receptors were gathered from a woman between 18 and 70 years old in good health.

The CDR3: CASSPEGSTGPQHF. The V gene is TRBV12-3 or TRBV12-4, the J gene TRBJ1-5; TCRdb gives TRBD1 as the D gene, but with no DNA this cannot be confirmed. The CDR3 sequence is 14 residues long.

V and J are TRBV7-6 and TRBJ2-7. The length of the CDR3 is 13 residues. The germline V gene encodes CDR1 SGHVS and CDR2 FNYEAQ. Here the CDR3 reads CASSGEVWNEQYF.